This is a list of T cell receptor beta chains from one sample in a study of blood T cell repertoires in COVID-19. Sequencing used immunoSEQ multiplex PCR; TCRdb keeps in-frame clones, though not all of them. Found here are under 450,000 clones, less than 90% of them singletons; the top ten hold 3%. Sequencing was carried out using PBMCs or T cells enriched from blood (not recorded which). Receptors originate from a woman aged 25 to 39 who had recovered from COVID-19. The CDR3 runs from the conserved cysteine through the conserved F or W. Fields, in order: J gene, clone size, D gene, CDR3 length, V gene, CDR3 protein, CDR3 DNA. A D gene is named only where the DNA matches it firmly. Size is omitted from some rows. Given values are once, few, many or a class for expanded clones.

j_gene: TRBJ1-2; abundance: -; d_gene: -; len: 15; v_gene: TRBV6-5; CDR3aa: CASSYSLGGSLGYTF; CDR3nt: TGTGCCAGCAGTTACTCGTTAGGGGGTTCACTTGGCTACACCTTC
j_gene: TRBJ1-3; abundance: once; d_gene: -; len: 15; v_gene: TRBV18; CDR3aa: CASSPRLFSGNTIYF; CDR3nt: TGTGCCAGCTCACCGCGGTTGTTCTCTGGAAACACCATATATTTT
j_gene: TRBJ1-5; abundance: -; d_gene: TRBD1; len: 17; v_gene: TRBV19; CDR3aa: CASSIVSGQGNNQPQHF; CDR3nt: TGTGCCAGTAGTATTGTGTCGGGACAGGGGAACAATCAGCCCCAGCATTTT
j_gene: TRBJ1-5; abundance: -; d_gene: -; len: 16; v_gene: TRBV5-8; CDR3aa: CASSLAVTVVGQPQHF; CDR3nt: TGTGCCAGCAGCTTGGCCGTGACAGTCGTCGGTCAGCCCCAGCATTTT
j_gene: TRBJ2-1; abundance: -; d_gene: TRBD2; len: 16; v_gene: TRBV5-6; CDR3aa: CASSLRTSGRSHEQFF; CDR3nt: TGTGCCAGCAGCCTCCGGACTAGCGGGAGGTCCCATGAGCAGTTCTTC
j_gene: TRBJ2-7; abundance: -; d_gene: -; len: 12; v_gene: TRBV24-1; CDR3aa: CATSERGYEQYF; CDR3nt: TGTGCCACCAGTGAACGGGGGTACGAGCAGTACTTC
j_gene: TRBJ1-5; abundance: few; d_gene: -; len: 13; v_gene: TRBV7-8; CDR3aa: CASSPGSSQPQHF; CDR3nt: TGTGCCAGCAGCCCCGGGAGTAGCCAGCCCCAGCATTTT
j_gene: TRBJ2-7; abundance: -; d_gene: TRBD2; len: 18; v_gene: TRBV18; CDR3aa: CASSPAYLAGDASYEQYF; CDR3nt: TGTGCCAGCTCACCAGCTTATCTAGCGGGAGATGCATCCTACGAGCAGTACTTC
j_gene: TRBJ2-1; abundance: -; d_gene: -; len: 10; v_gene: TRBV12-3/TRBV12-4; CDR3aa: CASSLNEQFF; CDR3nt: TGTGCCAGCAGCCTCAATGAGCAGTTCTTC
j_gene: TRBJ2-3; abundance: -; d_gene: TRBD2; len: 16; v_gene: TRBV7-3; CDR3aa: CASSLLAGGPEDTQYF; CDR3nt: TGTGCCAGCAGCTTACTAGCGGGGGGGCCTGAGGATACGCAGTATTTT
j_gene: TRBJ1-5; abundance: -; d_gene: TRBD1; len: 15; v_gene: TRBV2; CDR3aa: CASSAGGQGRQPQHF; CDR3nt: TGTGCCAGCAGTGCGGGAGGACAGGGTAGGCAGCCCCAGCATTTT
j_gene: TRBJ2-5; abundance: -; d_gene: TRBD1; len: 15; v_gene: TRBV2; CDR3aa: CASSGNRGVQETQYF; CDR3nt: TGTGCCAGCAGTGGGAACAGGGGGGTTCAAGAGACCCAGTACTTC
j_gene: TRBJ1-2; abundance: -; d_gene: -; len: 13; v_gene: TRBV29-1; CDR3aa: CSVDRGPKDGYTF; CDR3nt: TGCAGCGTTGACAGGGGCCCTAAAGATGGCTACACCTTC